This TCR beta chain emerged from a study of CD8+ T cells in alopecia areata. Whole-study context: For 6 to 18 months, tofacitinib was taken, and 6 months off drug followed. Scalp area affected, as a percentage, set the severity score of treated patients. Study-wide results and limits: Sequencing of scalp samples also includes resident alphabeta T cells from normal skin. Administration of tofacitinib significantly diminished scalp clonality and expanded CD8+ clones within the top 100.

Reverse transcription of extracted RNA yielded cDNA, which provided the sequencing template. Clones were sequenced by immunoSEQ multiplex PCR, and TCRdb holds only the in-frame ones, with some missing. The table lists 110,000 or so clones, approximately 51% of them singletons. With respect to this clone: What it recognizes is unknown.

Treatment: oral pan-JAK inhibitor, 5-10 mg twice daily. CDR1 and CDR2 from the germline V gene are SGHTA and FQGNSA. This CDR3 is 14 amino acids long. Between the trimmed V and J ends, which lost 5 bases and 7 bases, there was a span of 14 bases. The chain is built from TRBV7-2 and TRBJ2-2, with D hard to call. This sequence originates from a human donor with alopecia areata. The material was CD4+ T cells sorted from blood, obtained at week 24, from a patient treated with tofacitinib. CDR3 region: CASSQSLAGGELFF. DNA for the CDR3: TGTGCCAGCAGCCAGTCCTTAGCCGGCGGGGAGCTGTTTTTT.